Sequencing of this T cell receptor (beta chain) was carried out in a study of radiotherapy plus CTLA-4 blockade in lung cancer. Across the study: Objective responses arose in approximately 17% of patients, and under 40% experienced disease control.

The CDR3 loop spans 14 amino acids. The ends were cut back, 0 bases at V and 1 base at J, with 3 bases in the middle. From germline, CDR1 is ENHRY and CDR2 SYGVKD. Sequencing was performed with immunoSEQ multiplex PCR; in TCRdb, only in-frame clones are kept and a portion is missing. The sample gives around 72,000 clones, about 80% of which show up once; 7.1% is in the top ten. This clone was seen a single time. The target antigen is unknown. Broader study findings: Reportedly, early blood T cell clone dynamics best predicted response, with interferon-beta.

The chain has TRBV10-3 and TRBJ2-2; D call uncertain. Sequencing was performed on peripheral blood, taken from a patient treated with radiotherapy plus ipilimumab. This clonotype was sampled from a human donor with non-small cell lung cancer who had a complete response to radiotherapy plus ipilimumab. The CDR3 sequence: CAISESGNTGELFF. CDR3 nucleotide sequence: TGTGCCATCAGTGAGTCGGGGAACACCGGGGAGCTGTTTTTT.